The source of this T cell receptor beta chain is a study of cytomegalovirus exposure and HLA in healthy donors. Germline trimming cut 4 bases from V and 2 bases from J; bases unmatched to any gene: 3. Germline V lookup: CDR1 SNHLY, CDR2 FYNNEI. The CDR3 is 14 residues long. Researchers ran the PCR with 60 Vbeta and 13 Jbeta primers. Original processing methods: Counted up in a later analysis, unique TCR beta chains came to roughly 80 million, with around 10 million shared. Clones were sequenced by immunoSEQ multiplex PCR, and TCRdb holds only the in-frame ones, with some missing. Clone size and V and J calls were adopted from that table, with D and trimming inferred from the DNA. The sample shows 75,000 to 90,000 clones, 65% to 85% of them seen only once. This clone occurred once.

The clonotype originates from a man aged 50 to 59 in good health and CMV-seronegative. V gene TRBV2 combines with J gene TRBJ1-1, with TRBD1 identical over 8 bases. The sequencing input was PBMCs. The CDR3 DNA follows: TGTGCCAGCAGTGGTGCAGGGGGCAACACTGAAGCTTTCTTT. Amino acids: CASSGAGGNTEAFF.